This T cell receptor beta chain was recorded in a study of blood T cell repertoires in COVID-19. As for the study in general: COVID-19 samples collected from the United States, Italy and Spain covered acute and convalescent phases. The analysed material was cDNA or gDNA that came from T cells, B-cell-depleted T cells, or PBMCs.

Original analysis: By means of reference gene primer amplification, nucleated cell counts were estimated. Libraries were prepared by immunoSEQ multiplex PCR; TCRdb keeps only in-frame clonotypes and omits some of them. V, J and clone size are taken as reported in that table, and D and trimming were inferred from the DNA itself. The table includes about 68,000 clones, about nine tenths detected once. CDR3 length equals 14 residues. The V and J ends lost 4 bases and 9 bases, in that order; junction bases with no gene match: 10. CDR1 is MNHEY and CDR2 is SVGAGI in the germline V gene. This clone was detected only a few times.

The clonotype originates from a man aged 25-40 years with acute or convalescent COVID-19. The specimen sequenced was peripheral blood. This rearrangement joins TRBV6-5 to TRBJ2-5; TRBD1 aligns across 8 bases. The CDR3 reads CASSFDRGEDAQYF. The CDR3 coding sequence is TGTGCCAGCAGTTTCGACAGGGGCGAAGACGCCCAGTACTTC.